The subject of this entry is one T cell receptor (beta chain). The data were obtained in a study of blood T cell repertoires in COVID-19. Per the study methods: Reference gene primer amplification gave nucleated cell count estimates. Produced via immunoSEQ multiplex PCR; TCRdb's table is partial and in-frame only. D and trimming come from the DNA, and the V and J calls and clone size come from that table. In the table there are about 300,000 clones, around 84% of which are singletons. Germline-derived CDR1 and CDR2 are SNHLY and FYNNEI. J gave up 7 bases and V 3 bases, and 7 bases lay outside the gene matches. The CDR3 extends over 15 amino acids.

The sequence came from a young man who had recovered from COVID-19. The V gene is TRBV2, the J gene TRBJ2-1; 9 bases are shared with TRBD2. The sample consisted of PBMCs or T cells enriched from blood (not recorded which). The CDR3 coding sequence is TGTGCCAGCAGTGATGAGCTAGCGGGAAGGAATGAGCAGTTCTTC. This translates into CASSDELAGRNEQFF.